This T cell receptor (beta chain) was captured by sequencing in a study of tumor and adjacent non-tumor tissue in lung cancer. Germline CDR1 and CDR2: SQVTM and ANQGSEA. There are 10 residues in the CDR3. V shed 7 bases and J shed 8 bases, with 12 bases lying between them. TCRbeta libraries were built with three rounds of nested PCR, modified from ARM-PCR. MiXCR, applied by TCRdb to the multiplex PCR reads, yields one record per CDR3 protein. The sample carries approximately 100,000 distinct CDR3 sequences, 65% recorded once. As for this clonotype: This could be a read error, since a much larger clone is one nucleotide away.

The template was RNA from unsorted bulk tissue. More than 3 cm separated this lung sample from the edge of the tumor. What was sequenced was distant non-tumor lung tissue. The chain links TRBV29-1 to TRBJ2-7; no clear D. The clonotype originates from a man aged 25 to 40 with non-small cell lung cancer. The CDR3 here is CSASQDQQYF. CDR3 nucleotide sequence: TGCAGCGCTTCTCAGGATCAGCAGTACTTC.